This TCR beta chain was obtained from a study of radiotherapy plus CTLA-4 blockade in lung cancer. Sequencing was performed with immunoSEQ multiplex PCR; in TCRdb, only in-frame clones are kept and a portion is missing. The sample lists tens of thousands of clones; around 72% were seen once. CDR3 length equals 13 residues. Trimming cost V 4 bases and J 0 bases, with 6 bases left between them. In germline, CDR1 is MNHEY, CDR2 SVGAGI. The chain is built from TRBV6-5 and TRBJ1-2, with D unresolved. This specimen was peripheral blood, taken from a patient treated with radiotherapy plus ipilimumab. The receptor comes from a human donor with non-small cell lung cancer that progressed on radiotherapy plus ipilimumab. Written as DNA, the CDR3 is TGTGCCAGCAGTTGGGCGGCTAACTATGGCTACACCTTC. This codes for CASSWAANYGYTF.